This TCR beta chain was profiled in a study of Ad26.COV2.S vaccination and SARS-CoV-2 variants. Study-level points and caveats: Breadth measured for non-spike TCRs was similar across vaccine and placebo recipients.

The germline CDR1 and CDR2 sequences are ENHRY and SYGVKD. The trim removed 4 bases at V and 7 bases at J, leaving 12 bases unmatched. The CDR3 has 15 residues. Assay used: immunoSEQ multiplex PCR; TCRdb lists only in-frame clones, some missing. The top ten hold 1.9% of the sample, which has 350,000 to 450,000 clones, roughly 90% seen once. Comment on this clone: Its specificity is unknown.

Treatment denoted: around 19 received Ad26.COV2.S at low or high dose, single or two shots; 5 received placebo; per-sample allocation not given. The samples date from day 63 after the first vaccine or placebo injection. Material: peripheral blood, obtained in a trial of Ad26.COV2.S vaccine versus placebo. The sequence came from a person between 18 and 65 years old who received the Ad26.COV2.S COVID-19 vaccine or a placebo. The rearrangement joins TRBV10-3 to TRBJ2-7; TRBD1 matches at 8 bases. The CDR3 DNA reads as TGTGCCATCAGTGGTCGACAGGGGCAAGGGGGGGAGCAGTACTTC. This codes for CAISGRQGQGGEQYF.